This T cell receptor beta chain was obtained from a study of shared clonotypes between healthy human individuals. V gave up 5 bases and J gave up 0 bases; unmatched junction bases: 16. The germline gives CDR1 SNHLY, CDR2 FYNNEI. The CDR3 runs 18 residues. With regard to this clone: What it binds is not known.

Profiling relied on immunoSEQ multiplex PCR, and the TCRdb table lists in-frame clones only, not all of them. The table has nearly 1 million clones, less than 85% seen once. Study observations and caveats: Generally, estimated richness proved larger in naive subsets than it did in memory subsets.

The sample taken for sequencing was memory CD4+ T cells sorted from blood. Subset specified: CD45RA-negative fraction. The rearrangement joins TRBV2 to TRBJ2-7; 7 positions match TRBD2. The receptor's source is a man younger than 30 in good health. The CDR3 region is CASSKHVTGAGVSYEQYF. As DNA, the CDR3 is TGTGCCAGCAGTAAACATGTGACTGGGGCGGGGGTCTCCTACGAGCAGTACTTC.